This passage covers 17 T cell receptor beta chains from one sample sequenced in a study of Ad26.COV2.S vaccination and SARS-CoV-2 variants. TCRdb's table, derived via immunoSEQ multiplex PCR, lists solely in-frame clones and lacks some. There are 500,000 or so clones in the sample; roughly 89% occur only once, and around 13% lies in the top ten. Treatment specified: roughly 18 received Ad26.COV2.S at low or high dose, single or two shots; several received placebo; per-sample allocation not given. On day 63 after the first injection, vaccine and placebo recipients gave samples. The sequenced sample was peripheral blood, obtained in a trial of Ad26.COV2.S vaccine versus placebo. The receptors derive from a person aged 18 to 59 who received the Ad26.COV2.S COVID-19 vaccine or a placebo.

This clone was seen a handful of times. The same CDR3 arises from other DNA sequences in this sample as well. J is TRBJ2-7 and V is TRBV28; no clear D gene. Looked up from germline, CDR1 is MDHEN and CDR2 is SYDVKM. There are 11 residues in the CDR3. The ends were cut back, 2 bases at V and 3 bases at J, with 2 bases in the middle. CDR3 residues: CASSLDYEQYF. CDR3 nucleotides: TGTGCCAGCAGTTTAGACTACGAGCAGTACTTC.

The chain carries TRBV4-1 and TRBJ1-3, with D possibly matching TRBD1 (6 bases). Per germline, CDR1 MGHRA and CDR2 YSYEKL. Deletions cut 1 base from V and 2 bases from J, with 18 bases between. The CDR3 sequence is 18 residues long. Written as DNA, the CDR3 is TGCGCCAGCAGCCAAGCCGGGGGGGGCGCGATTGCTGGAAACACCATATATTTT. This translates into CASSQAGGGAIAGNTIYF.

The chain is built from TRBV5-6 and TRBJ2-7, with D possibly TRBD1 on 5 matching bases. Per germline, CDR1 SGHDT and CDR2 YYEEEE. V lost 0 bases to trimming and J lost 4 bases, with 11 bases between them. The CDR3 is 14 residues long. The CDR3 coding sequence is TGTGCCAGCAGCTTGGGCGCAGGGCCGTACGAGCAGTACTTC. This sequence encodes CASSLGAGPYEQYF. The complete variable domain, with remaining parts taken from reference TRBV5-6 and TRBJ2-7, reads DAGVTQSPTHLIKTRGQQVTLRCSPKSGHDTVSWYQQALGQGPQFIFQYYEEEERQRGNFPDRFSGHQFPNYSSELNVNALLLGDSALYLCASSLGAGPYEQYFGPGTRLTVT.

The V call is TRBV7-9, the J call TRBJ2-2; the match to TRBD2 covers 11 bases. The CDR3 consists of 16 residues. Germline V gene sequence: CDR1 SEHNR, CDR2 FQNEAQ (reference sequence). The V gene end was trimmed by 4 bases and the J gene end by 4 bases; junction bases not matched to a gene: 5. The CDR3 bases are TGTGCCAGCAGCTCAGTAGCGGGAGGGTCCACCGGGGAGCTGTTTTTT. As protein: CASSSVAGGSTGELFF.

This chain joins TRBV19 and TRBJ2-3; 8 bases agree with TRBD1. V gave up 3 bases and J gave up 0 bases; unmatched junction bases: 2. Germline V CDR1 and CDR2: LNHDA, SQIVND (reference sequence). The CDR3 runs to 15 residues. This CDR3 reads CASSIDRGSTDTQYF. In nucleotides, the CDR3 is TGTGCCAGTAGTATCGACAGGGGAAGCACAGATACGCAGTATTTT. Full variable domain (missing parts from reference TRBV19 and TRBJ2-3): DGGITQSPKYLFRKEGQNVTLSCEQNLNHDAMYWYRQDPGQGLRLIYYSQIVNDFQKGDIAEGYSVSREKKESFPLTVTSAQKNPTAFYLCASSIDRGSTDTQYFGPGTRLTVL.

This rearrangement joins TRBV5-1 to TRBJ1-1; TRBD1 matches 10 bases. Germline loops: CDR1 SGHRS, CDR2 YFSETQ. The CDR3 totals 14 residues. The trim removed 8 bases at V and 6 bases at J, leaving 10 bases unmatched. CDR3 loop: CASRQGATGAEAFF. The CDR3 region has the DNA TGCGCCAGTAGACAGGGGGCTACCGGGGCTGAAGCTTTCTTT.

CDR3 DNA sequence: TGTGCCAGCAGCTCTCCCGCGACAGTCACTATCTCTGGAAACACCATATATTTT. Its protein product is CASSSPATVTISGNTIYF. The chain combines TRBV9 with TRBJ1-3, with a possible D match to TRBD1 (5 bases). From germline, CDR1 is SGDLS and CDR2 YYNGEE. The CDR3 has 18 amino acids. Trimming removed 4 bases at V and 0 bases at J, with 20 bases between.

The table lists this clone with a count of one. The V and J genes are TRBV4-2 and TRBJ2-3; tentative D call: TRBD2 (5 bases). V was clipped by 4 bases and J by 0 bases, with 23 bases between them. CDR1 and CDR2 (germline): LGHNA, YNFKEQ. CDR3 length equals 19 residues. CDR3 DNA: TGTGCCAGCAGCCCAAGCGGCCAGCGGAACCGCTATAGCACAGATACGCAGTATTTT. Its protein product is CASSPSGQRNRYSTDTQYF.

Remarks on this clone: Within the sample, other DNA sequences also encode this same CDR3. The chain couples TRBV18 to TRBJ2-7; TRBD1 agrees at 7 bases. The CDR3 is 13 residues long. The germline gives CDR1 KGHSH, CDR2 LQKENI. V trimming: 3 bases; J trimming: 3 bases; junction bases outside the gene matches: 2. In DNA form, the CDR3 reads TGTGCCAGCTCACCCGGGACAGACTACGAGCAGTACTTC. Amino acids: CASSPGTDYEQYF.

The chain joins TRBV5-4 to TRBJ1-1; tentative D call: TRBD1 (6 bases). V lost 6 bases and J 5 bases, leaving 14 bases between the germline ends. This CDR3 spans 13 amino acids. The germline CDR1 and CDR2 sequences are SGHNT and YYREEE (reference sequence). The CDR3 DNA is TGTGCCAGCATGGGCCAGGGGTCGACTGAAGCTTTCTTT. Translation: CASMGQGSTEAFF.

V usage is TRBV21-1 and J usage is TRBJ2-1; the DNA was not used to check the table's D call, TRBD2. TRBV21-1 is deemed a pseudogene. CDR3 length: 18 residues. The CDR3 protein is CASTRLAGGPCPCGEQFF. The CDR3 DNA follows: TGTGCCAGCACCCGACTAGCGGGAGGCCCTTGTCCCTGCGGTGAGCAGTTCTTC.

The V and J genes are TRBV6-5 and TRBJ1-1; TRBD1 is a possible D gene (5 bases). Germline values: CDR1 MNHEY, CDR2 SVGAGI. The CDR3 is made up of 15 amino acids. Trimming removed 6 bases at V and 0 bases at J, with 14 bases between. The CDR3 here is CASSVEGYVNTEAFF. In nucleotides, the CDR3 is TGTGCCAGCAGCGTGGAGGGGTACGTGAACACTGAAGCTTTCTTT.

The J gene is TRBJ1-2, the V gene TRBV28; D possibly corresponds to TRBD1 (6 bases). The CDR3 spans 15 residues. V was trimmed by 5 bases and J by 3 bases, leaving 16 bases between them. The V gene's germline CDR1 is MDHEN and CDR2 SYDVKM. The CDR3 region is CASSTHKTGHYGYTF. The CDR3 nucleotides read TGTGCCAGCAGTACACACAAGACAGGTCACTATGGCTACACCTTC.

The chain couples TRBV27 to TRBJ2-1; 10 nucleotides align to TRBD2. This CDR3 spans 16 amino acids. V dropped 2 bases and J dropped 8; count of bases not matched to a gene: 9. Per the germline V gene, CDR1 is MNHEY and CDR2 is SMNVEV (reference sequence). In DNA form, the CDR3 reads TGTGCCAGCAGTTTACAAGCGGGAGGGCCGTACCATGAGCAGTTCTTC. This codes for CASSLQAGGPYHEQFF.

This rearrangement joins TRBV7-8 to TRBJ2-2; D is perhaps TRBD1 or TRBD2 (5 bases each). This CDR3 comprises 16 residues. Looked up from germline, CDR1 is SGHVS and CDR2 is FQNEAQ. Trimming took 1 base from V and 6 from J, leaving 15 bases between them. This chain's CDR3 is CASSLDLGVSAGELFF. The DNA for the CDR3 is TGTGCCAGCAGCTTAGACCTAGGGGTTAGCGCCGGGGAGCTGTTTTTT.

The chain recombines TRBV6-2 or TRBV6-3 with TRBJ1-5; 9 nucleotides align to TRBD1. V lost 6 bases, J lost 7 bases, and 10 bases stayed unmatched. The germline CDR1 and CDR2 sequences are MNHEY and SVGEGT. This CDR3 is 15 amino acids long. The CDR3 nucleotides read TGTGCCAGCAGCCCCGGGGACAGGGTCGAGCAGCCCCAGCATTTT. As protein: CASSPGDRVEQPQHF.

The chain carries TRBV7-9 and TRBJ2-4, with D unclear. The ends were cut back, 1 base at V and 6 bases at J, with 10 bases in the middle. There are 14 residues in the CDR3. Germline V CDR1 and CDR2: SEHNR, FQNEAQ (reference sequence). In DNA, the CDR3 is TGTGCCAGCAGCTTAGACCTGTCTCTAAACATTCAGTACTTC. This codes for CASSLDLSLNIQYF.